The 25 T cell receptor beta chains below were found in one sample sequenced in a study of control samples from healthy donors and cancer patients. Profiling relied on immunoSEQ multiplex PCR, and the TCRdb table lists in-frame clones only, not all of them. The data contain some 64,000 clones, about nine tenths of them singletons. Sequenced material: PBMCs. These receptors were obtained from a woman aged 50 to 60 with colorectal cancer.

The chain carries TRBV5-1 and TRBJ1-6; D is perhaps TRBD1 (6 bases). Trimming left V 5 bases short and J 2 bases short, with 11 bases between. Looked up from germline, CDR1 is SGHRS and CDR2 is YFSETQ. This CDR3 has 15 amino acids. Here the CDR3 DNA reads TGCGCCAGCAGAGACCGGGACACCTATAATTCACCCCTCCACTTT. Translating it yields CASRDRDTYNSPLHF.

This sequence joins TRBV6-5 and TRBJ2-5, with TRBD1 identical over 7 bases. Trimming at V came to 4 bases and at J to 5 bases, leaving 4 bases not matched to a gene. The CDR3 has 13 residues. Germline V gene lookup returns CDR1 MNHEY and CDR2 SVGAGI. CDR3 residues: CASSLDRVETQYF. CDR3 sequence (DNA): TGTGCCAGCAGTTTAGACAGGGTCGAGACCCAGTACTTC.

This rearrangement joins TRBV3-1 (or the pseudogene TRBV3-2) to TRBJ2-3; 14 positions match TRBD2. Germline values: CDR1 LGHDT, CDR2 YNNKEL (reference sequence). Trimming removed 5 bases from V and 0 bases from J; junction bases left unmatched: 4. CDR3 size: 17 residues. The CDR3 region is CASSFWTSGGSTDTQYF. CDR3 coding DNA: TGTGCCAGCAGCTTTTGGACTAGCGGGGGGAGCACAGATACGCAGTATTTT.

V and J are TRBV4-2 and TRBJ1-1; TRBD1 agrees at 10 bases. This CDR3 is 17 amino acids long. J lost 3 bases, V lost 0 bases, and 7 bases had no gene match. Germline-derived CDR1 and CDR2 are LGHNA and YNFKEQ. The CDR3 protein is CASSQETGGGLDTEAFF. The CDR3 DNA reads TGTGCCAGCAGCCAAGAGACAGGGGGCGGGTTGGACACTGAAGCTTTCTTT.

The chain uses TRBV28 and TRBJ1-1, with TRBD1 matching over 7 bases. J gave up 6 bases and V 6 bases, and 13 bases lay outside the gene matches. The CDR3 is 15 residues long. Germline CDR1 and CDR2: MDHEN and SYDVKM. In DNA, the CDR3 is TGTGCCAGCAGCTCCCCTCAGACAGGGAGGCCTGAAGCTTTCTTT. The encoded protein is CASSSPQTGRPEAFF.

In this sample, this clone is medium-sized. V and J are TRBV7-9 and TRBJ1-1, with a possible D match to TRBD1 (5 bases). CDR3 length: 14 residues. Germline loops: CDR1 SEHNR, CDR2 FQNEAQ (reference sequence). Trimming shortened V by 1 base and J by 5 bases, and 11 bases separated the two germline ends. For the CDR3, the DNA is TGTGCCAGCAGCTTAGGTAGGGGAGGAACTGAAGCTTTCTTT. It codes for CASSLGRGGTEAFF.

V and J are TRBV11-2 and TRBJ1-2; D call uncertain. The CDR3 runs 14 residues. V was shortened by 0 bases and J by 4 bases, with 9 bases between the two germline ends. From germline, CDR1 is SGHAT and CDR2 FQNNGV. This chain's CDR3 is CASSLEVRLYGYTF. The CDR3 nucleotides read TGTGCCAGCAGCTTAGAGGTCAGACTCTATGGCTACACCTTC.

The genes are TRBV3-1 (or the pseudogene TRBV3-2) and TRBJ2-7; no clear D gene. V lost 0 bases and J 0 bases, leaving 0 bases between the germline ends. CDR1 is LGHDT, CDR2 YNNKEL, per germline (reference sequence). The CDR3 covers 12 residues. The CDR3 DNA reads as TGTGCCAGCAGCCAAGACTCCTACGAGCAGTACTTC. It translates to CASSQDSYEQYF.

CDR3 sequence reads: CASSALAEITGGEQYF. In DNA, the CDR3 is TGTGCCAGCAGCGCCCTAGCGGAGATCACCGGGGGCGAGCAGTACTTC. The J gene is TRBJ2-7, the V gene TRBV9; 7 bases line up with TRBD2. Germline V gene lookup returns CDR1 SGDLS and CDR2 YYNGEE. The length of the CDR3 is 16 residues. J gave up 6 bases and V 3 bases, and 15 bases lay outside the gene matches.

The V gene is TRBV10-1, the J gene TRBJ2-1; weak D call: TRBD1 (5 bases). Trimming removed 6 bases from V and 5 bases from J, with 20 bases in between. This CDR3 has 16 amino acids. Germline values: CDR1 WNHNN, CDR2 SYGVQD (reference sequence). This CDR3 reads CASSDRIGALDNEQFF. CDR3 DNA: TGCGCCAGCAGCGACCGGATAGGGGCGCTGGACAATGAGCAGTTCTTC.

CDR3 amino acids: CASSGRVVETQYF. In nucleotides, the CDR3 is TGTGCCAGCTCGGGTAGAGTCGTAGAGACCCAGTACTTC. The chain couples TRBV5-6 to TRBJ2-5, with D unclear. Trimming removed 7 bases at V and 4 bases at J, with 14 bases between. CDR1 and CDR2 from the germline V gene are SGHDT and YYEEEE. CDR3 length equals 13 residues.

The chain links TRBV7-3 to TRBJ2-2; D gene unclear. Germline CDR1 SGHTA, CDR2 FQGTGA. V was trimmed by 0 bases and J by 5 bases, leaving 10 bases between them. The CDR3 consists of 15 residues. DNA for the CDR3: TGTGCCAGCAGCTTAACCAGTGGGAATACCGGGGAGCTGTTTTTT. Amino acids: CASSLTSGNTGELFF.

The CDR3, as DNA: TGTGCCAGCAGTGTAGGGGAAGGCAACGAGCAGTACTTC. Translated: CASSVGEGNEQYF. This rearrangement joins TRBV6-4 to TRBJ2-7, with D tentatively TRBD1 (5 bases). There are 13 residues in the CDR3. Trimming removed 4 bases from V and 5 bases from J, with 12 bases in between. Germline values: CDR1 MRHNA, CDR2 SNTAGT.

The chain joins TRBV5-1 to TRBJ1-5; perhaps TRBD1 as D (5 bases). The length of the CDR3 is 15 residues. Germline V gene data show CDR1 as SGHRS and CDR2 as YFSETQ. V was pared by 3 bases and J by 1 base, with 11 bases between. The CDR3 sequence is CASSSTGGSNQPQHF. Written as DNA, the CDR3 is TGCGCCAGCAGCTCCACCGGGGGGAGCAATCAGCCCCAGCATTTT.

The chain links TRBV21-1 to TRBJ1-3. TRBV21-1 represents a pseudogene. This CDR3 is 16 amino acids long. DNA of the CDR3: TGTGCCAGCAGCAAAGTCCCGGGCTTCTCTGGAAACACCATATATTTT. Translated: CASSKVPGFSGNTIYF.

This sequence joins TRBV18 and TRBJ2-1; 9 bases map to TRBD1. Per germline, CDR1 KGHSH and CDR2 LQKENI. Losses at the gene ends were 6 bases for V and 10 bases for J; bases not matched to a gene: 16. This CDR3 contains 16 residues. The DNA for the CDR3 is TGTGCCAGCTCGTACGGACAGGGGAACGCAGCAATGGAGCAGTTCTTC. It translates to CASSYGQGNAAMEQFF.

This clone is a singleton in its sample. This chain joins TRBV7-9 and TRBJ1-1; 11 bases map to TRBD1. CDR3 size: 16 residues. In germline, CDR1 is SEHNR, CDR2 FQNEAQ (reference sequence). The ends lost 4 bases at V and 2 bases at J; junction bases unmatched: 6. The CDR3 loop is CASSSPGTGGNTEAFF. In nucleotides, the CDR3 is TGTGCCAGCAGCTCACCGGGGACAGGGGGAAACACTGAAGCTTTCTTT.

The V gene is TRBV5-6, the J gene TRBJ2-5, with 8 bases matching TRBD1. Germline lookup yields CDR1 SGHDT and CDR2 YYEEEE. The CDR3 totals 15 residues. V was pared by 4 bases and J by 1 base, with 6 bases of the junction left unmatched. CDR3 coding DNA: TGTGCCAGCAGCCTGACAGGGGATGGCCAAGAGACCCAGTACTTC. Translation: CASSLTGDGQETQYF. Combining the CDR3 with reference TRBV5-6 and TRBJ2-5 gives the whole variable domain DAGVTQSPTHLIKTRGQQVTLRCSPKSGHDTVSWYQQALGQGPQFIFQYYEEEERQRGNFPDRFSGHQFPNYSSELNVNALLLGDSALYLCASSLTGDGQETQYFGPGTRLLVL.

The chain is built from TRBV27 and TRBJ2-1; 7 bases are a match to TRBD1. Per germline, CDR1 MNHEY and CDR2 SMNVEV (reference sequence). This CDR3 region has 15 residues. J was trimmed by 4 bases and V by 2 bases; bases with no gene match: 5. The CDR3 loop reads CASSLPGQIYNEQFF. The CDR3 DNA reads as TGTGCCAGCAGTTTACCGGGACAGATATACAATGAGCAGTTCTTC.

The chain joins TRBV19 to TRBJ2-7, with unresolved D. CDR1 is LNHDA, CDR2 SQIVND, per germline (reference sequence). This CDR3 comprises 15 residues. Trimming shortened V by 5 bases and J by 2 bases, and 16 bases separated the two germline ends. CDR3 sequence (DNA): TGTGCCAGTAGTGTCTCGATGGCGGTCGCCTACGAGCAGTACTTC. Translated, it gives CASSVSMAVAYEQYF.

The rearrangement joins TRBV7-9 to TRBJ2-5; D is possibly TRBD2 (5 bases). Germline V gene lookup returns CDR1 SEHNR and CDR2 FQNEAQ (reference sequence). The CDR3 loop spans 14 amino acids. Trimming removed 5 bases at V and 5 bases at J, with 15 bases between. CDR3 sequence (DNA): TGTGCCAGCAGCCCAGAGGGAGTAGAGGAGACCCAGTACTTC. This encodes CASSPEGVEETQYF.

For the CDR3, the DNA is TGTGCCAGCAGTCGAGCAATGGGATGGAGGGGGGATTCACCCCTCCACTTT. Translation: CASSRAMGWRGDSPLHF. V and J are TRBV6-6 and TRBJ1-6; D perhaps matches TRBD1 (6 bases). From germline, CDR1 is MNHNY and CDR2 SVGAGI (reference sequence). Deletions cut 5 bases from V and 8 bases from J, with 22 bases between. The CDR3 runs to 17 residues.

The chain carries TRBV10-3 and TRBJ1-3; D remains ambiguous. Trimming stripped 2 bases from V and 9 bases from J, with 11 bases between. The germline gives CDR1 ENHRY, CDR2 SYGVKD. The CDR3 runs to 13 residues. Here the CDR3 DNA reads TGTGCCATCAGTGAGGGCAGCATGGGCACCATATATTTT. Encoded protein: CAISEGSMGTIYF.

The gene calls are TRBV2 and TRBJ2-7, with D possibly matching TRBD1 (5 bases). The length of the CDR3 is 16 residues. Trimming left V 1 base short and J 3 bases short, with 16 bases between. The germline CDR1 and CDR2 sequences are SNHLY and FYNNEI. The CDR3, as DNA: TGTGCCAGCAGTGAAGGGCGCACAGGTATACACTACGAGCAGTACTTC. Its protein product is CASSEGRTGIHYEQYF.

This CDR3 is CASSIDLKGSYGYTF. CDR3 nucleotide sequence: TGTGCCAGTAGTATAGATCTAAAGGGATCTTATGGCTACACCTTC. The rearrangement links TRBV19 to TRBJ1-2; D unclear. Germline V CDR1 and CDR2: LNHDA, SQIVND (reference sequence). V lost 0 bases and J 5 bases, leaving 13 bases between the germline ends. This CDR3 has 15 residues.